This T cell receptor (beta chain) derives from a study of blood T cell dynamics during melanoma immunotherapy. Study-wide context: Metastatic melanoma patients received first-line pembrolizumab or nivolumab plus ipilimumab.

Time point indicated: pre-treatment baseline. Response was assessed by RECIST 1.1 at 12 weeks, except a couple of rapid progressors. A fixed DNA input of about 350 ng was used per bulk PBMC sample. Sequencing was performed with immunoSEQ multiplex PCR; in TCRdb, only in-frame clones are kept and a portion is missing. The table lists around 10,000 clones, almost 85% of them singletons. Germline loops: CDR1 MNHEY, CDR2 SVGAGI. The CDR3 spans 15 residues. V was cut by 2 bases and J by 3 bases, with 13 bases left in between. This receptor was identified in a human donor with melanoma. The J gene is TRBJ1-1, the V gene TRBV6-5; no clear D gene. This specimen was blood, taken from a patient treated with checkpoint blockade. DNA of the CDR3: TGTGCCAGCAGTTACCCCCCTCCCACGGACACTGAAGCTTTCTTT. Its protein is CASSYPPPTDTEAFF.